This TCR beta chain was captured in a study of T-cell memory formation after mild COVID-19. Study-wide points: Pre-infection memory held some responding clones, suggesting pre-existing cross-reactive T cells responded.

Losses at the gene ends were 5 bases for V and 0 bases for J; bases not matched to a gene: 15. CDR3 size: 19 residues. Looked up from germline, CDR1 is SNHLY and CDR2 is FYNNEI. In regard to this clonotype: The antigen remains unidentified.

From the 5' RACE reads, TCRdb called clonotypes with MiXCR, one entry per CDR3 protein. The sample shows under 300,000 distinct CDR3 sequences, approximately 7.6% of them seen only once. The sequence was obtained from a man younger than 30 who had mild COVID-19 (a few samples of this study predate the infection). Cell type and time point are not known. The chain joins TRBV2 to TRBJ2-7, with TRBD1 identical over 11 bases. Sample: PBMCs or a T cell subset sorted from them (not recorded which). The CDR3 is CASSCPGTGGWFGSYEQYF. The CDR3 DNA reads as TGTGCCAGCAGTTGTCCCGGGACAGGGGGTTGGTTCGGCTCCTACGAGCAGTACTTC.